The rows below give T cell receptor beta chains drawn from one sample of a study of blood T cells in healthy people across ages. MiXCR, run by TCRdb on the 5' RACE reads, gives a single entry per CDR3 protein. This table has 1.8 million or so distinct CDR3 sequences, roughly two fifths appearing once. The sequenced sample consisted of blood. The receptors shown here come from a human donor in good health. Both conserved end residues are part of each CDR3.

CDR3 length: 13; V gene: TRBV29-1; CDR3 protein: CSARSSGGETQYF
CDR3 length: 15; V gene: TRBV10-3; CDR3 protein: CATGNLDVYIFEQYF
CDR3 length: 13; V gene: TRBV7-3; CDR3 protein: CASSLTGGGTQYF
CDR3 length: 14; V gene: TRBV11-1; CDR3 protein: CASSLFSYNTEAFF
CDR3 length: 18; V gene: TRBV7-6; CDR3 protein: CASSPRGLQGAKGYGYTF
CDR3 length: 15; V gene: TRBV4-1; CDR3 protein: CASSQTSGTDYEQYF
CDR3 length: 14; V gene: TRBV27; CDR3 protein: CASSLFPGSYEQYF
CDR3 length: 14; V gene: TRBV6-6; CDR3 protein: CASSYNRATGELFF
CDR3 length: 16; V gene: TRBV7-2; CDR3 protein: CASSLAGPLWTTEAFF
CDR3 length: 15; V gene: TRBV29-1; CDR3 protein: CSVIPPGQGGYGYTF
CDR3 length: 14; V gene: TRBV2; CDR3 protein: CASRATGALGTQYF
CDR3 length: 13; V gene: TRBV6-5; CDR3 protein: CASSYPGEHGYTF
CDR3 length: 17; V gene: TRBV28; CDR3 protein: CASSPRPWGTSQETQYF
CDR3 length: 13; V gene: TRBV20-1; CDR3 protein: CSARTVSTDTQYF
CDR3 length: 16; V gene: TRBV5-1; CDR3 protein: CASSLEPRSGANVLTF
CDR3 length: 16; V gene: TRBV24-1; CDR3 protein: CATSDLIPGHTETQYF
CDR3 length: 17; V gene: TRBV6-5; CDR3 protein: CASSYSGAGASGNTIYF
CDR3 length: 15; V gene: TRBV13; CDR3 protein: CASSPGLMMINEQYF
CDR3 length: 15; V gene: TRBV5-1; CDR3 protein: CASSRPGTANNEQYF
CDR3 length: 15; V gene: TRBV10-3; CDR3 protein: CAISDSGKANYGYTF
CDR3 length: 15; V gene: TRBV5-5; CDR3 protein: CASSSDGITYNEQFF
CDR3 length: 15; V gene: TRBV5-6; CDR3 protein: CASSPTPGHNNEQFF
CDR3 length: 15; V gene: TRBV11-2; CDR3 protein: CASSLVLAGEHEQYF
CDR3 length: 14; V gene: TRBV3-1; CDR3 protein: CASSLSGFGDEQYF
CDR3 length: 13; V gene: TRBV6-5; CDR3 protein: CASSYSGRAEAFF
CDR3 length: 14; V gene: TRBV10-3; CDR3 protein: CAINQGADQETQYF
CDR3 length: 15; V gene: TRBV28; CDR3 protein: CASRAGRTFQETQYF
CDR3 length: 16; V gene: TRBV7-9; CDR3 protein: CASSLGGRGIRNEQFF